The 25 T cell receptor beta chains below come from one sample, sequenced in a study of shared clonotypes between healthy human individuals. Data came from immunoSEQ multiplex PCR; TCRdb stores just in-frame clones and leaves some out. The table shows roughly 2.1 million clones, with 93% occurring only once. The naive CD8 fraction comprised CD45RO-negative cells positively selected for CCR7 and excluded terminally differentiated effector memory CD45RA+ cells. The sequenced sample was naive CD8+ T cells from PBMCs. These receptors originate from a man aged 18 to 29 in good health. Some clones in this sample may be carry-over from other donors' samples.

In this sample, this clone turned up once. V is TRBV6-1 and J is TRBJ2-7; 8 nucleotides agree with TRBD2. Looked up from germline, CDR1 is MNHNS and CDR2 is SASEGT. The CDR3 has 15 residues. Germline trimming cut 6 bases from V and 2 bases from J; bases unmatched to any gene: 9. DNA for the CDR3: TGTGCCAGCAGCGTACTAGCGGCCGCGGCCTACGAGCAGTACTTC. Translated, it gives CASSVLAAAAYEQYF.

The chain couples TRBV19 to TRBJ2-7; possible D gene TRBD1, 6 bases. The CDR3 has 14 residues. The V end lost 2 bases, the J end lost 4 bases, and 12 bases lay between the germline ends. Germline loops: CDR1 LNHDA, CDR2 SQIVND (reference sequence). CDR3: CASSIRTARYEQYF. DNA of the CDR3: TGTGCCAGTAGTATAAGGACAGCCCGTTACGAGCAGTACTTC.

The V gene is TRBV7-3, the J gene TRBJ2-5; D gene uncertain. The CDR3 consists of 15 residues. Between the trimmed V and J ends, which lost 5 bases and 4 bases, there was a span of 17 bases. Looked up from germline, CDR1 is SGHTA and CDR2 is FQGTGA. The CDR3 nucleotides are TGTGCCAGCAGCAGCCGGGTGGCAGACGGAGAGACCCAGTACTTC. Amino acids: CASSSRVADGETQYF.

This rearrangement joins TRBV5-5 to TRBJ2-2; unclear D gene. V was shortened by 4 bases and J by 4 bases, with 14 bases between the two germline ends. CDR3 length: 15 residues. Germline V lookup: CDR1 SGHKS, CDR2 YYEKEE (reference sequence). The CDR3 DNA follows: TGTGCCAGCAGCCCGGTCCCTCGATCCACCGGGGAGCTGTTTTTT. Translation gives CASSPVPRSTGELFF. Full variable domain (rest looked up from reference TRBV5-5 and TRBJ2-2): DAGVTQSPTHLIKTRGQQVTLRCSPISGHKSVSWYQQVLGQGPQFIFQYYEKEERGRGNFPDRFSARQFPNYSSELNVNALLLGDSALYLCASSPVPRSTGELFFGEGSRLTVL.

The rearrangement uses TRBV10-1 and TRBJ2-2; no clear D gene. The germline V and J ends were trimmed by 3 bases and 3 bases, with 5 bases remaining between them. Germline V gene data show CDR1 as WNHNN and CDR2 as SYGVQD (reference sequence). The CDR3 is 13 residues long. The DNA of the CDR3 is TGCGCCAGCAGTGACCAGTACACCGGGGAGCTGTTTTTT. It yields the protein CASSDQYTGELFF.

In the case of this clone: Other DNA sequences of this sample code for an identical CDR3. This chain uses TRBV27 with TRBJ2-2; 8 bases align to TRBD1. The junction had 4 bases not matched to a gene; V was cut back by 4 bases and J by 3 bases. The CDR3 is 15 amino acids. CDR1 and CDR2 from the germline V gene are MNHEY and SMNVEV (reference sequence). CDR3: CASSYRDRYTGELFF. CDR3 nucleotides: TGTGCCAGCAGTTACCGGGACAGGTACACCGGGGAGCTGTTTTTT.

The DNA of the CDR3 is TGTGCCAGCAGCTTAGAGGCAGGGGGCCTAAATGGCTACACCTTC. Its translation: CASSLEAGGLNGYTF. The chain is built from TRBV7-8 and TRBJ1-2; 8 bases are a match to TRBD1. This CDR3 has 15 amino acids. Germline CDR1 reads SGHVS; CDR2 reads FQNEAQ. The V and J ends lost 1 base and 6 bases, in that order; junction bases with no gene match: 7.

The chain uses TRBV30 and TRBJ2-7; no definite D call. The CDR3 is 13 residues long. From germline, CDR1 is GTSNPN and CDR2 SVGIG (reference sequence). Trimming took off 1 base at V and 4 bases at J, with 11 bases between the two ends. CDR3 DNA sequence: TGTGCCTGGAGTGGGGAAGTGTCTTACGAGCAGTACTTC. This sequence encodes CAWSGEVSYEQYF.

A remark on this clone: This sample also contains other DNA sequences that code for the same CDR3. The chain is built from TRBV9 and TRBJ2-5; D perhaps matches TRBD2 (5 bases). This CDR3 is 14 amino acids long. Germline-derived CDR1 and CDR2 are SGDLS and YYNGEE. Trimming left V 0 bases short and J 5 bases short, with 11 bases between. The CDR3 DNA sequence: TGTGCCAGCAGCGTAGCTGGCCGCGGGGAGACCCAGTACTTC. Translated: CASSVAGRGETQYF.

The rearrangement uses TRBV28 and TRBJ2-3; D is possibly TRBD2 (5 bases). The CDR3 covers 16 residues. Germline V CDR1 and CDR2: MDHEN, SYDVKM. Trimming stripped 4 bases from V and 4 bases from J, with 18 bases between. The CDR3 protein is CASSYAQLDPADTQYF. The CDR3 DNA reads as TGTGCCAGCAGTTACGCCCAACTAGACCCGGCAGATACGCAGTATTTT.

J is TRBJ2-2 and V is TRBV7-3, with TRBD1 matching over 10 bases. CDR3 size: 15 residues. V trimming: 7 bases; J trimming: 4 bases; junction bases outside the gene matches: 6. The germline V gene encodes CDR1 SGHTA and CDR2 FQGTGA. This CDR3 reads CASTWTGGGTGELFF. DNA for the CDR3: TGTGCCAGCACCTGGACAGGGGGTGGCACCGGGGAGCTGTTTTTT.

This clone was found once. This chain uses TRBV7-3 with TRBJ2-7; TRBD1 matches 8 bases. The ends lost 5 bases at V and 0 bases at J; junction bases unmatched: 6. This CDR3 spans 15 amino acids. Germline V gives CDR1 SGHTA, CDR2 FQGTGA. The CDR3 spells CASSIDRGPSYEQYF. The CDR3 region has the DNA TGTGCCAGCAGCATCGACAGGGGTCCCTCCTACGAGCAGTACTTC.

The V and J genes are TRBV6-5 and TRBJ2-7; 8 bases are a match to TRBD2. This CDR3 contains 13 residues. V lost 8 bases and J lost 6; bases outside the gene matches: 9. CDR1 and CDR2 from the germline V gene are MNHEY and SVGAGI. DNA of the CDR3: TGTGCCAGCGGGGCTAGCGGGCTCTCCGAGCAGTACTTC. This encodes CASGASGLSEQYF.

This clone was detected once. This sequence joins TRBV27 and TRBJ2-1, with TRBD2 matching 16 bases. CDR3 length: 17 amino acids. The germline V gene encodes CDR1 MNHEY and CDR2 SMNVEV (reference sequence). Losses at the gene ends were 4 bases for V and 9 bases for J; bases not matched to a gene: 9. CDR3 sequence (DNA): TGTGCCAGCAGTTCACCGGGACTAGCGGGAGGGGCCCCTGAGCAGTTCTTC. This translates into CASSSPGLAGGAPEQFF.

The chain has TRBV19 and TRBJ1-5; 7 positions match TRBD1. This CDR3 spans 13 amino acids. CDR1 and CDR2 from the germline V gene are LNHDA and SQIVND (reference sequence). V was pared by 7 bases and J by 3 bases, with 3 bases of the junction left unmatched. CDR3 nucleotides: TGTGCCAGTACGGGACAGAACAATCAGCCCCAGCATTTT. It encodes CASTGQNNQPQHF.

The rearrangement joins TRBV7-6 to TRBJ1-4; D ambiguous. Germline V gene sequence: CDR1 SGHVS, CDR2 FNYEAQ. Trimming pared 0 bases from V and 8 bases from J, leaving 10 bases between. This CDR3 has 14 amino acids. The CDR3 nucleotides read TGTGCCAGCAGCTTAGCAGGGTTGACCGAAAAACTGTTTTTT. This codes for CASSLAGLTEKLFF. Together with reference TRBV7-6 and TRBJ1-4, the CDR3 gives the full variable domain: GAGVSQSPRYKVTKRGQDVALRCDPISGHVSLYWYRQALGQGPEFLTYFNYEAQQDKSGLPNDRFSAERPEGSISTLTIQRTEQRDSAMYRCASSLAGLTEKLFFGSGTQLSVL.

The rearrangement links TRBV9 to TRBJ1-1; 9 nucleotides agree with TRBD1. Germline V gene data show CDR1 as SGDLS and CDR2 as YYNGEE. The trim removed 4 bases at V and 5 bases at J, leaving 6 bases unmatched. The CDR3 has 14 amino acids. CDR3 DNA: TGTGCCAGCAGCCCAAGACAGGGGGGAACTGAAGCTTTCTTT. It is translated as CASSPRQGGTEAFF.

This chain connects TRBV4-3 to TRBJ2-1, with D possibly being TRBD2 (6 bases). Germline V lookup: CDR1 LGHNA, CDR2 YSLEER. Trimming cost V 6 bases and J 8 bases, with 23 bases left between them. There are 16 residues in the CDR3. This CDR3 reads CASRKYRDSALDEQFF. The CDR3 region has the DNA TGCGCCAGCAGAAAGTACCGGGACTCCGCTTTGGATGAGCAGTTCTTC.

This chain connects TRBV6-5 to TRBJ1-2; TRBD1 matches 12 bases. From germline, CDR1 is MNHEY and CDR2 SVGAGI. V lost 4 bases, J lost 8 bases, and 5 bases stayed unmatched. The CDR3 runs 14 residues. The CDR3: CASSSGTGGSGYTF. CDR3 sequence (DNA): TGTGCCAGCAGTTCAGGGACAGGGGGCTCGGGCTACACCTTC.

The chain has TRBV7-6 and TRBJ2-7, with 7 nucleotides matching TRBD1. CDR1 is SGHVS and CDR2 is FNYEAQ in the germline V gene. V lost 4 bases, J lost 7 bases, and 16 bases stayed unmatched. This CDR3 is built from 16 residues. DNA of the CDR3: TGTGCCAGCAGCTCTGACAGGGCAGGACCGACAGGGGAGCAGTACTTC. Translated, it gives CASSSDRAGPTGEQYF.

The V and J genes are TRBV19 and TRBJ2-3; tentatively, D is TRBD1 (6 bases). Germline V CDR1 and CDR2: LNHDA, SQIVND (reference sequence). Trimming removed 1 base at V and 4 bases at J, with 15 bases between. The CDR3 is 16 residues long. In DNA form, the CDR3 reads TGTGCCAGTAGTATAGGGGGCCTACAGGGTGCAGATACGCAGTATTTT. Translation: CASSIGGLQGADTQYF.

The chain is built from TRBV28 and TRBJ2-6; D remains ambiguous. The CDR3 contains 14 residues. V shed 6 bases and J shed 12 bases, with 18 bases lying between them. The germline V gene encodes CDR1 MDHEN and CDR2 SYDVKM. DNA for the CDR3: TGTGCCAGCAGCCCTTCTAAGGAGCTTCCCGTCCTGACTTTC. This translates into CASSPSKELPVLTF.

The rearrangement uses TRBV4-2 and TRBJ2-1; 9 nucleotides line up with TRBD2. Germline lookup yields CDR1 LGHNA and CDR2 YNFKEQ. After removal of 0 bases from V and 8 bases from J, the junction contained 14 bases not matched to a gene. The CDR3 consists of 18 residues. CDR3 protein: CASSQDLRGTSSFDEQFF. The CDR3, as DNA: TGTGCCAGCAGCCAAGATCTAAGGGGGACTAGCTCGTTCGATGAGCAGTTCTTC.

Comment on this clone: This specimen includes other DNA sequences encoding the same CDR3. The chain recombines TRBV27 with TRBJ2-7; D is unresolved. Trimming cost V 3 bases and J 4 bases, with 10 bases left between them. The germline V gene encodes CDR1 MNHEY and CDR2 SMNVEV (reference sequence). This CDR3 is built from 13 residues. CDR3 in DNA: TGTGCCAGCAGTTTGCGGCAGACATACGAGCAGTACTTC. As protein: CASSLRQTYEQYF.

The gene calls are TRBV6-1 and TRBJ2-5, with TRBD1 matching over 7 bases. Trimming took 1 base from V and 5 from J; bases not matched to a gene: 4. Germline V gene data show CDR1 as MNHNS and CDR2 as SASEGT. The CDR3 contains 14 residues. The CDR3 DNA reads TGTGCCAGCAGTGAAGACAGGGGTTATGAGACCCAGTACTTC. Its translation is CASSEDRGYETQYF.